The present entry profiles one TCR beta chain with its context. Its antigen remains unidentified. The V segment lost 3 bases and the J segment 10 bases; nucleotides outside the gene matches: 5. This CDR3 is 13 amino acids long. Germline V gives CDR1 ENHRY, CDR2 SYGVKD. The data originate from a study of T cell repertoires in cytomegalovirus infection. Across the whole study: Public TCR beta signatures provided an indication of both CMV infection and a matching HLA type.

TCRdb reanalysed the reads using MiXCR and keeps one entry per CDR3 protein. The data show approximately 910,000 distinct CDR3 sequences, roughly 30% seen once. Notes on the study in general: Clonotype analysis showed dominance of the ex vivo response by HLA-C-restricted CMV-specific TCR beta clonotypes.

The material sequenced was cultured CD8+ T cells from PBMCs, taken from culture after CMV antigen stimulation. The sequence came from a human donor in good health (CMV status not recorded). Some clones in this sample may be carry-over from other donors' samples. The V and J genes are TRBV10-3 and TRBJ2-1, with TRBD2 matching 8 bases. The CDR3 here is CAISEKAGAEQFF. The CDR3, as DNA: TGTGCCATCAGTGAAAAAGCGGGGGCCGAGCAGTTCTTC.